The 26 T cell receptor beta chains below come from one sample, sequenced in a study of cytomegalovirus exposure and HLA in healthy donors. The method was immunoSEQ multiplex PCR; TCRdb's version includes in-frame clones alone and lacks a portion of them. This table holds roughly 100,000 clones, less than 90% found once. Sequencing was performed on PBMCs. These receptors were collected from a woman in her late teens or twenties in good health and CMV-seropositive.

J is TRBJ2-1 and V is TRBV25-1; unclear D gene. V lost 2 bases to trimming and J lost 2 bases, with 16 bases between them. The germline V gene has CDR1 MGHDK and CDR2 SYGVNS. This CDR3 spans 17 amino acids. The CDR3 protein is CASSEPQWSRPYNEQFF. The CDR3, as DNA: TGTGCCAGCAGTGAACCCCAATGGAGCCGCCCCTACAATGAGCAGTTCTTC.

The chain is built from TRBV15 and TRBJ1-4; 8 bases align to TRBD1. J gave up 2 bases and V 3 bases, and 5 bases lay outside the gene matches. CDR3 length equals 16 residues. CDR1 and CDR2 (germline): LNHNV, YYDKDF (reference sequence). CDR3 sequence: CATSSGQGRTNEKLFF. CDR3 in DNA: TGTGCCACCAGCAGCGGACAGGGACGGACTAATGAAAAACTGTTTTTT. The complete variable domain, with remaining parts taken from reference TRBV15 and TRBJ1-4, reads DAMVIQNPRYQVTQFGKPVTLSCSQTLNHNVMYWYQQKSSQAPKLLFHYYDKDFNNEADTPDNFQSRRPNTSFCFLDIRSPGLGDTAMYLCATSSGQGRTNEKLFFGSGTQLSVL.

The chain couples TRBV9 to TRBJ2-2; maybe TRBD2 (5 bases). The CDR3 is 14 amino acids. V gave up 3 bases and J gave up 6 bases, with 12 bases separating them. Looked up from germline, CDR1 is SGDLS and CDR2 is YYNGEE. The DNA for the CDR3 is TGTGCCAGCAGCGCGGTTGAGGGAGCCGGGGAGCTGTTTTTT. This sequence encodes CASSAVEGAGELFF.

This clone was recorded only once. The rearrangement uses TRBV2 and TRBJ2-3, with 11 bases aligning to TRBD1. Germline V CDR1 and CDR2: SNHLY, FYNNEI. V shed 4 bases, J shed 0 bases, and the junction held 3 bases outside the gene matches. CDR3 length: 16 amino acids. The CDR3, as DNA: TGTGCCAGCAGTGTCGGGACAGGGGGAAGCACAGATACGCAGTATTTT. This gives the protein CASSVGTGGSTDTQYF.

J is TRBJ2-5 and V is TRBV27; unclear D gene. Germline loops: CDR1 MNHEY, CDR2 SMNVEV (reference sequence). The CDR3 contains 16 residues. V was clipped by 5 bases and J by 5 bases, with 21 bases between them. In nucleotides, the CDR3 is TGTGCCAGCAGTCCCATCCCCACGACCCAGGCCGAGACCCAGTACTTC. It translates to CASSPIPTTQAETQYF.

The V call is TRBV6-5, the J call TRBJ2-1, with D possibly matching TRBD1 (6 bases). This CDR3 contains 15 residues. Looked up from germline, CDR1 is MNHEY and CDR2 is SVGAGI. Deletions cut 2 bases from V and 0 bases from J, with 8 bases between. The CDR3 spells CASSYRGSSYNEQFF. The CDR3, as DNA: TGTGCCAGCAGTTACAGGGGGAGCTCCTACAATGAGCAGTTCTTC.

V gene TRBV27 combines with J gene TRBJ2-1; TRBD2 agrees at 11 bases. The junction had 8 bases not matched to a gene; V was cut back by 6 bases and J by 1 base. Germline assignment: CDR1 MNHEY and CDR2 SMNVEV (reference sequence). CDR3 length: 17 amino acids. CDR3 region: CASRRPIAGGSYNEQFF. CDR3 DNA sequence: TGTGCCAGCAGGCGACCGATAGCGGGGGGGTCCTACAATGAGCAGTTCTTC.

The table lists this clone with a few counts. V gene TRBV5-4 combines with J gene TRBJ1-6; D not certain. V was cut by 3 bases and J by 9 bases, with 13 bases left in between. The CDR3 extends over 14 amino acids. CDR1 and CDR2 (germline): SGHNT, YYREEE (reference sequence). The CDR3 DNA reads as TGTGCCAGCAGCTCTGGCGGCGGGAGTTCACCCCTCCACTTT. Protein product: CASSSGGGSSPLHF.

Worth noting for this clone: Sequence at one end of the junction differs from germline and may be a read error. This chain joins TRBV5-1 and TRBJ1-6; D is undetermined. The germline V gene encodes CDR1 SGHRS and CDR2 YFSETQ. The CDR3 spans 12 residues. The CDR3 sequence is CASSLTGEEVIF. In DNA, the CDR3 is TGCGCCAGCAGCTTGACTGGGGAGGAGGTAATTTTT. Full variable domain (rest looked up from reference TRBV5-1 and TRBJ1-6): KAGVTQTPRYLIKTRGQQVTLSCSPISGHRSVSWYQQTPGQGLQFLFEYFSETQRNKGNFPGRFSGRQFSNSRSEMNVSTLELGDSALYLCASSLTGEEVIFGNGTRLTVT.

The chain employs TRBV7-9 and TRBJ2-2; weak D call: TRBD2 (7 bases). V lost 5 bases and J lost 5, with 15 bases in between. Germline CDR1 SEHNR, CDR2 FQNEAQ (reference sequence). CDR3 length: 15 residues. In DNA form, the CDR3 reads TGTGCCAGCAGCGAAAGGGGGGGGATTACCGGGGAGCTGTTTTTT. It specifies CASSERGGITGELFF.

The chain couples TRBV7-2 to TRBJ2-7, with TRBD2 matching 9 bases. CDR3 length: 16 amino acids. The V gene's germline CDR1 is SGHTA and CDR2 FQGNSA. With V trimmed by 5 bases and J by 0 bases, 8 bases remained unmatched. This CDR3 reads CASSLNSGGLSYEQYF. CDR3 nucleotides: TGTGCCAGCAGCCTTAATAGCGGGGGACTCTCCTACGAGCAGTACTTC.

This clone was seen just once. This sequence joins TRBV25-1 and TRBJ2-7; 7 nucleotides match TRBD2. V gave up 3 bases and J gave up 0 bases; unmatched junction bases: 2. Looked up from germline, CDR1 is MGHDK and CDR2 is SYGVNS. The CDR3 covers 14 residues. CDR3 sequence reads: CASSETSLSYEQYF. The CDR3 DNA sequence: TGTGCCAGCAGTGAGACTAGCCTCTCCTACGAGCAGTACTTC.

The V call is TRBV6-4, the J call TRBJ2-1, with 9 bases that match TRBD1. This CDR3 is built from 13 residues. V was clipped by 5 bases and J by 6 bases; unmatched bases: 2. Per germline, CDR1 MRHNA and CDR2 SNTAGT. CDR3: CASSQQGANEQFF. The CDR3 DNA sequence: TGTGCCAGCAGTCAACAGGGGGCCAATGAGCAGTTCTTC.

The V gene is TRBV27, the J gene TRBJ1-2; a possible D gene is TRBD1 (5 bases). Trimming took 3 bases from V and 2 from J, leaving 19 bases between them. This CDR3 comprises 17 residues. Germline loops: CDR1 MNHEY, CDR2 SMNVEV (reference sequence). The CDR3 here is CASSLYRPLGGNYGYTF. For the CDR3, the DNA is TGTGCCAGCAGTTTGTACAGACCCCTCGGGGGGAACTATGGCTACACCTTC.

This chain uses TRBV10-2 with TRBJ1-4; D ambiguous. V lost 0 bases and J 5 bases, leaving 7 bases between the germline ends. The germline V gene encodes CDR1 WSHSY and CDR2 SAAADI. CDR3 length: 14 amino acids. The CDR3 region is CASSESYGNEKLFF. CDR3 sequence (DNA): TGCGCCAGCAGTGAGTCTTACGGGAATGAAAAACTGTTTTTT.

The V and J genes are TRBV9 and TRBJ2-2; D unresolved. The CDR3 runs to 15 residues. The germline V gene has CDR1 SGDLS and CDR2 YYNGEE. V was pared by 0 bases and J by 7 bases, with 13 bases between. CDR3 coding DNA: TGTGCCAGCAGCGTAGAAGAGGAAGGCGTCGGGGAGCTGTTTTTT. Its protein is CASSVEEEGVGELFF.

The chain is built from TRBV6-1 and TRBJ2-5; 8 bases fit TRBD1. The ends lost 4 bases at V and 5 bases at J; junction bases unmatched: 6. Germline V gene data show CDR1 as MNHNS and CDR2 as SASEGT. This CDR3 is 14 amino acids long. The CDR3 reads CASSAGQGGETQYF. The CDR3 DNA sequence: TGTGCCAGCAGTGCCGGACAGGGTGGGGAGACCCAGTACTTC.

The chain has TRBV6-1 and TRBJ2-2, with D perhaps TRBD2 (6 bases). The CDR3 consists of 13 residues. Per the germline V gene, CDR1 is MNHNS and CDR2 is SASEGT. V lost 6 bases and J 5 bases, leaving 10 bases between the germline ends. DNA of the CDR3: TGTGCCAGCAGGACTAGTGGGACCGGGGAGCTGTTTTTT. The encoded protein is CASRTSGTGELFF.

This chain uses TRBV20-1 with TRBJ2-1; D gene uncertain. CDR1 and CDR2 (germline): DFQATT, SNEGSKA (reference sequence). This CDR3 spans 10 amino acids. The V end was cut by 6 bases, the J end by 5 bases, with 5 bases between. The CDR3 coding sequence is TGCAGTGCCCGCGACAATGAGCAGTTCTTC. Residues: CSARDNEQFF.

The rearrangement uses TRBV4-1 and TRBJ1-6, with D possibly matching TRBD1 (5 bases). The V gene lost 0 bases and the J gene lost 0 bases, with 12 bases spanning the gap. Germline values: CDR1 MGHRA, CDR2 YSYEKL. This CDR3 spans 18 amino acids. The DNA of the CDR3 is TGCGCCAGCAGCCAAGAGGGGCCACCGAGCTCCTATAATTCACCCCTCCACTTT. Its translation: CASSQEGPPSSYNSPLHF.

The genes are TRBV10-3 and TRBJ2-3; 9 bases line up with TRBD2. V trimming: 6 bases; J trimming: 1 base; junction bases outside the gene matches: 5. The germline CDR1 and CDR2 sequences are ENHRY and SYGVKD. The CDR3 consists of 15 residues. The CDR3 sequence is CAIRAGGPRTDTQYF. CDR3 bases: TGTGCCATCAGGGCGGGGGGGCCCCGCACAGATACGCAGTATTTT.

This rearrangement joins TRBV27 to TRBJ2-1, with 7 bases that match TRBD1. Unmatched junction bases numbered 9, after V lost 2 bases and J lost 2 bases. The germline V gene has CDR1 MNHEY and CDR2 SMNVEV (reference sequence). The CDR3 is 17 residues long. The DNA for the CDR3 is TGTGCCAGCAGTTTAATCCCGACAGGGCCCACCTACAATGAGCAGTTCTTC. Translation gives CASSLIPTGPTYNEQFF.

This chain joins TRBV2 and TRBJ2-1; 10 bases line up with TRBD1. V shed 7 bases and J 8 bases; nucleotides not matched to a gene: 2. Germline V gene data show CDR1 as SNHLY and CDR2 as FYNNEI. The CDR3 has 12 amino acids. The CDR3 loop is CASKGTGDEQFF. The CDR3 DNA reads TGTGCCAGCAAGGGGACAGGGGATGAGCAGTTCTTC.

The V call is TRBV5-1, the J call TRBJ2-7, with D tentatively TRBD1 (6 bases). This CDR3 is built from 14 residues. Germline lookup yields CDR1 SGHRS and CDR2 YFSETQ. Between the trimmed V and J ends, which lost 0 bases and 3 bases, there was a span of 10 bases. The CDR3: CASSLGGQNYEQYV. The CDR3 coding sequence is TGCGCCAGCAGCTTGGGAGGACAGAACTACGAGCAGTACGTC.

CDR3 region: CASSLGGLDTGELFF. The DNA of the CDR3 is TGTGCCAGCAGTTTAGGGGGACTGGACACCGGGGAGCTGTTTTTT. The V and J genes are TRBV27 and TRBJ2-2; D might be TRBD2 (6 bases). The V end was cut by 2 bases, the J end by 3 bases, with 10 bases between. Looked up from germline, CDR1 is MNHEY and CDR2 is SMNVEV (reference sequence). CDR3 length: 15 amino acids.

The genes are TRBV18 and TRBJ2-3; 8 positions agree with TRBD2. V shed 3 bases and J 6 bases; nucleotides not matched to a gene: 8. Germline V gene data show CDR1 as KGHSH and CDR2 as LQKENI. This CDR3 has 15 amino acids. The CDR3 coding sequence is TGTGCCAGCTCACCGGGACTAGTTTCATTGGATACGCAGTATTTT. Amino acid sequence: CASSPGLVSLDTQYF.